Sequencing of this T cell receptor (beta chain) was carried out in a study of cytomegalovirus exposure and HLA in healthy donors. Study-wide background: Early release data held around 82 million unique TCRs from HLA-typed donors. Notes on the study in general: A later analysis by the authors found several of the most significant clusters apparently linked to common viral pathogens.

Germline CDR1 and CDR2: LNHDA and SQIVND (reference sequence). This CDR3 is 14 amino acids long. The junction had 9 bases not matched to a gene; V was cut back by 6 bases and J by 5 bases. For this clone: Its antigen is currently unknown.

PCR involved 60 Vbeta and 13 Jbeta primers. The method was immunoSEQ multiplex PCR; TCRdb's version includes in-frame clones alone and lacks a portion of them. Of 100,000 to 150,000 clones listed, about 79% are singletons. Sequencing was done on a sample of PBMCs. V and J are TRBV19 and TRBJ2-5; TRBD2 matches at 7 bases. The source is a man aged 50-60 years in good health and CMV-seronegative. The CDR3 DNA sequence: TGTGCCAGTAGCCCTCCCAGAGCGGGGGAGACCCAGTACTTC. Translation: CASSPPRAGETQYF. The whole variable domain, remainder taken from reference TRBV19 and TRBJ2-5, is DGGITQSPKYLFRKEGQNVTLSCEQNLNHDAMYWYRQDPGQGLRLIYYSQIVNDFQKGDIAEGYSVSREKKESFPLTVTSAQKNPTAFYLCASSPPRAGETQYFGPGTRLLVL.